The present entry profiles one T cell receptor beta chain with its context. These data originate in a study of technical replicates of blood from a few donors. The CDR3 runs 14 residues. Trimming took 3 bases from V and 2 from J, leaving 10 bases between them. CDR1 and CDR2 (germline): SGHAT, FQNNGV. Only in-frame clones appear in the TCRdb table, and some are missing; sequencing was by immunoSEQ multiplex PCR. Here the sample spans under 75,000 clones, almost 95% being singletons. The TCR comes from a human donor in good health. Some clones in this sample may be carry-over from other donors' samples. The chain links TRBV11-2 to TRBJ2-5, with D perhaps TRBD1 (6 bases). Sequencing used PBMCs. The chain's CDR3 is CASSFLQGQETQYF. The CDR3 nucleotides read TGTGCCAGCAGCTTTTTACAGGGACAAGAGACCCAGTACTTC.